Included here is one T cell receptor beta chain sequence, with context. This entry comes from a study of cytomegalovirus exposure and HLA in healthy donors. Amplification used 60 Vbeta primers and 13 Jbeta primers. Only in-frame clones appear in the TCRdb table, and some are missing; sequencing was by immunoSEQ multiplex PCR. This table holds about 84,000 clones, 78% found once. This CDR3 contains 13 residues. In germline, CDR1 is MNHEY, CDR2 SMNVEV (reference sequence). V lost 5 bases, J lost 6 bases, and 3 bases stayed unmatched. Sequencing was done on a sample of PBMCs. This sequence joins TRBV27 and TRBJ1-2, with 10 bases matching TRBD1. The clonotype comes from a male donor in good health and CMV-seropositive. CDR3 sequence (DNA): TGTGCCAGCAGTCGGACAGGGGGAAATGGCTACACCTTC. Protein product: CASSRTGGNGYTF.